This T cell receptor beta chain derives from a study of T cell repertoires in cytomegalovirus infection. TCRdb independently ran MiXCR on the reads; one entry per CDR3 protein. There are some 560,000 distinct CDR3 sequences in the sample; 40% occur only once, and roughly 50% lies in the top ten. CDR1 is DFQATT and CDR2 is SNEGSKA in the germline V gene (reference sequence). Trimming took 2 bases from V and 8 from J, leaving 9 bases between them. The CDR3 runs to 11 residues. This clonotype showed up just a few times. Its specificity is unknown. The TCR originated in a human donor in good health (CMV status not recorded). Some clones in this sample may be carry-over from other donors' samples. This material consisted of cultured PBMCs, taken from culture after CMV antigen stimulation. The chain employs TRBV20-1 and TRBJ1-2; D uncertain. The CDR3 loop is CSARRLRGYTF. The DNA for the CDR3 is TGCAGTGCTAGAAGGCTCCGGGGCTACACCTTC.